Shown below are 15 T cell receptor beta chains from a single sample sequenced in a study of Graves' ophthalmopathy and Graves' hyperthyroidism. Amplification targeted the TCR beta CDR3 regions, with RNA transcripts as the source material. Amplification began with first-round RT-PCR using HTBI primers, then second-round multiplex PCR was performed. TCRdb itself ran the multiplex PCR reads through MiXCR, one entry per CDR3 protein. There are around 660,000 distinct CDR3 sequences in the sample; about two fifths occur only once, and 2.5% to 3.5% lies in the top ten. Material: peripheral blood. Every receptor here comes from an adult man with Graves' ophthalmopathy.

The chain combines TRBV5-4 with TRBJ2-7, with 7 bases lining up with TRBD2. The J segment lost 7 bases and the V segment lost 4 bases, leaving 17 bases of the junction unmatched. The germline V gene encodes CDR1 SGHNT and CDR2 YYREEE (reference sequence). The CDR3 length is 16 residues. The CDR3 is CASSGPRKAGEEEQYF. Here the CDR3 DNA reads TGTGCCAGCAGCGGTCCGAGGAAGGCGGGAGAGGAGGAGCAGTACTTC.

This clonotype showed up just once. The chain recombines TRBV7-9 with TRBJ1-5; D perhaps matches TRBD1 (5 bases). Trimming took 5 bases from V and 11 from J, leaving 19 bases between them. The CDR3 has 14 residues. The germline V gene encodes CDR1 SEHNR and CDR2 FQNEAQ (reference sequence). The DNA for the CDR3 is TGTGCCAGCAGCATGTCCGGGACGGAAGAGACCCAGCATTTT. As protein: CASSMSGTEETQHF.

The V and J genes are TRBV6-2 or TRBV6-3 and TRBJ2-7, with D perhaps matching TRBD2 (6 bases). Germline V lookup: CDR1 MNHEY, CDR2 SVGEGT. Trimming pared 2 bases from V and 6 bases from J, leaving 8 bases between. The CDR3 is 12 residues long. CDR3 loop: CASSYGGTEQYF. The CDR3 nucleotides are TGTGCCAGCAGTTACGGCGGGACCGAGCAGTACTTC.

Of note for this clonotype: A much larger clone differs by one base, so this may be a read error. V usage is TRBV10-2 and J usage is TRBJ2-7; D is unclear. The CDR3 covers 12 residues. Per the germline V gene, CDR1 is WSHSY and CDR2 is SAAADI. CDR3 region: CASSPVSYEQCF. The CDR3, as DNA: TGCGCCAGCAGTCCAGTCTCCTACGAGCAGTGCTTC.

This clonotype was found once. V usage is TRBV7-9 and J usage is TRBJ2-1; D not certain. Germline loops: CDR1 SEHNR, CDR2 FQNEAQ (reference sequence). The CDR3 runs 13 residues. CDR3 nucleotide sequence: TGTGCTATGGACGCAAGCTCCTACAATGAGCAGTTCTTC. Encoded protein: CAMDASSYNEQFF.

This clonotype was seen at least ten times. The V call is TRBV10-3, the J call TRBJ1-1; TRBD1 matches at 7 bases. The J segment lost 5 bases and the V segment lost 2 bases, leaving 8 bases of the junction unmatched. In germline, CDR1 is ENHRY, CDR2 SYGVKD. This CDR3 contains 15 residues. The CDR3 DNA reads TGTGCCATCAGTGAGCAAGGGGGCGCGGGGACTGAAGCTTTCTTT. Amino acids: CAISEQGGAGTEAFF.

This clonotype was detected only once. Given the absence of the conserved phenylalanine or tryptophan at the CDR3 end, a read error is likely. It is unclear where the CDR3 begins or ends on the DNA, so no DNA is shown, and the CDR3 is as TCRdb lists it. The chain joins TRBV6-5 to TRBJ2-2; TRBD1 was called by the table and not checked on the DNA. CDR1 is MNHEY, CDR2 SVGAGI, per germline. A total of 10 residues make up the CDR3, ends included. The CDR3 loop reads CASSPGPRTG.

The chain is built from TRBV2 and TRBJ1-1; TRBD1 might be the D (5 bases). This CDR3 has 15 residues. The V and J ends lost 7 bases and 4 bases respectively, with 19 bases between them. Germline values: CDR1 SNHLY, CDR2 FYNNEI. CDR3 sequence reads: CASTSPSARATEAFF. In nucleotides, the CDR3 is TGTGCCAGCACCAGCCCCTCGGCCAGGGCCACTGAAGCTTTCTTT.

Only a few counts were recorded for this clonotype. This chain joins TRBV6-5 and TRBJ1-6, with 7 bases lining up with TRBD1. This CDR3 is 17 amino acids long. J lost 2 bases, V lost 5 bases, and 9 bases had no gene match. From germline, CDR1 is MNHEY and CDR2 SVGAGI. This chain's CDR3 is CASSRDSGGTYNSPLHF. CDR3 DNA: TGTGCCAGCAGTCGGGACAGCGGAGGTACCTATAATTCACCCCTCCACTTT.

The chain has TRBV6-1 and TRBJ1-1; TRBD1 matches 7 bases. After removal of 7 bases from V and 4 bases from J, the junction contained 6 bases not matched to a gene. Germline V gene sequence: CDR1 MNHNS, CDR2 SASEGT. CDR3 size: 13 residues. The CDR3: CASILTGVTEAFF. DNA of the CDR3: TGTGCCAGCATCCTAACAGGGGTCACTGAAGCTTTCTTT.

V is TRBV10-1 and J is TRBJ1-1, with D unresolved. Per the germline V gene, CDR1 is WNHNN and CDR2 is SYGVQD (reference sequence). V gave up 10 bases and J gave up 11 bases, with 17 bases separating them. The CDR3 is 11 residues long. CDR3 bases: TGCGCCACTTCAACCGGGCAGGCGGCTTTCTTT. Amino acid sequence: CATSTGQAAFF.

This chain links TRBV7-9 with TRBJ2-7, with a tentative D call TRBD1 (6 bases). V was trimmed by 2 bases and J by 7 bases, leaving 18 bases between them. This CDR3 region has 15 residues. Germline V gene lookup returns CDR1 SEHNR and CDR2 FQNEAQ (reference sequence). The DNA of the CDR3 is TGTGCCAGCAGCTTAACTACAGGGAGCGTGGGGGAGCAGTACTTC. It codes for CASSLTTGSVGEQYF.

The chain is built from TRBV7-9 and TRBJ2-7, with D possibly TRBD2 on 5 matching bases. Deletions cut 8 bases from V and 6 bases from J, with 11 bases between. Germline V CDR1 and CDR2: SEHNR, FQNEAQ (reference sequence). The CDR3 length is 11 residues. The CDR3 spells CASAPAGEQYF. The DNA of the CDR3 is TGTGCCAGCGCCCCGGCGGGCGAGCAGTACTTC.

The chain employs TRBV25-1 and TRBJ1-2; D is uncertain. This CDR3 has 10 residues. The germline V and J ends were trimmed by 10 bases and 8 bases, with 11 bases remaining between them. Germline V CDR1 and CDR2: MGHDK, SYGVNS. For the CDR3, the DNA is TGTGCCACCAAGGGTTACGGCTACACCTTC. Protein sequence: CATKGYGYTF.

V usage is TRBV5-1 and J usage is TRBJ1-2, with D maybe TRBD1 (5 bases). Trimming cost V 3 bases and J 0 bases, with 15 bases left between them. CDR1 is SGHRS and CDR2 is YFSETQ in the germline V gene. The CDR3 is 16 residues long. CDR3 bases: TGCGCCAGCAGCTCCGGACCAAGACAGACTAACTATGGCTACACCTTC. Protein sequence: CASSSGPRQTNYGYTF.